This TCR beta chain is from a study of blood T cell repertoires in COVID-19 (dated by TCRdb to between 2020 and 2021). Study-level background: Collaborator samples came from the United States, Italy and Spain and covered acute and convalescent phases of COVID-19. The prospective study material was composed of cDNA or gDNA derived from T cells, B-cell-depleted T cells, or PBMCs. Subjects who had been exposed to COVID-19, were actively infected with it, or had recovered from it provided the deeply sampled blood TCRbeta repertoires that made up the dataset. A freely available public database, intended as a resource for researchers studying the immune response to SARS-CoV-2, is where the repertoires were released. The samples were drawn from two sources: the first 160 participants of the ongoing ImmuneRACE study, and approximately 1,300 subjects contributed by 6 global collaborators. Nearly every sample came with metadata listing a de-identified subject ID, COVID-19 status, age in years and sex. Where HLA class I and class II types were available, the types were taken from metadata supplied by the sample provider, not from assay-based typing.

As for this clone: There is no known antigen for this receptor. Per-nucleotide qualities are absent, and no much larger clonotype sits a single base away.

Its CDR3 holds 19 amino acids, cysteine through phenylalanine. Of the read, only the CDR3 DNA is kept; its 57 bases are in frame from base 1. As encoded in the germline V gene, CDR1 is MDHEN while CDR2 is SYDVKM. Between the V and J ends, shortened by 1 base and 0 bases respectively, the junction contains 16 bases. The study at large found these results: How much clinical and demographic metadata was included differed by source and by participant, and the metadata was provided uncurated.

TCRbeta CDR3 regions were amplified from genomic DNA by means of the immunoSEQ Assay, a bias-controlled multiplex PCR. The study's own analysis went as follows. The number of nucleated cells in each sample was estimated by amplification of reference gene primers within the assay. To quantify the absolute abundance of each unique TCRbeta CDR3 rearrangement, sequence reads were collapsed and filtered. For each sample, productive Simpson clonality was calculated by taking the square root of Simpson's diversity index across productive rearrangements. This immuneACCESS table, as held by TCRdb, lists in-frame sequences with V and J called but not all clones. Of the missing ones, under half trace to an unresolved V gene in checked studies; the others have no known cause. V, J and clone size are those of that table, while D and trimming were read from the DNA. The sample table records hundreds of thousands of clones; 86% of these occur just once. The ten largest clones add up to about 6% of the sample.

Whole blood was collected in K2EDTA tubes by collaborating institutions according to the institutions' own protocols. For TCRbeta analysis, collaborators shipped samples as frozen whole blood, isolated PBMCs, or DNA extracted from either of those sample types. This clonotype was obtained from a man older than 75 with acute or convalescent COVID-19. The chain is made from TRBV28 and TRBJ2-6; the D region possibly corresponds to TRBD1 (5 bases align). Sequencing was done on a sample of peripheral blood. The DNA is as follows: TGTGCCAGCAGTTTATCCGGCAGGGCGACCTTCTCTGGGGCCAACGTCCTGACTTTC. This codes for CASSLSGRATFSGANVLTF.